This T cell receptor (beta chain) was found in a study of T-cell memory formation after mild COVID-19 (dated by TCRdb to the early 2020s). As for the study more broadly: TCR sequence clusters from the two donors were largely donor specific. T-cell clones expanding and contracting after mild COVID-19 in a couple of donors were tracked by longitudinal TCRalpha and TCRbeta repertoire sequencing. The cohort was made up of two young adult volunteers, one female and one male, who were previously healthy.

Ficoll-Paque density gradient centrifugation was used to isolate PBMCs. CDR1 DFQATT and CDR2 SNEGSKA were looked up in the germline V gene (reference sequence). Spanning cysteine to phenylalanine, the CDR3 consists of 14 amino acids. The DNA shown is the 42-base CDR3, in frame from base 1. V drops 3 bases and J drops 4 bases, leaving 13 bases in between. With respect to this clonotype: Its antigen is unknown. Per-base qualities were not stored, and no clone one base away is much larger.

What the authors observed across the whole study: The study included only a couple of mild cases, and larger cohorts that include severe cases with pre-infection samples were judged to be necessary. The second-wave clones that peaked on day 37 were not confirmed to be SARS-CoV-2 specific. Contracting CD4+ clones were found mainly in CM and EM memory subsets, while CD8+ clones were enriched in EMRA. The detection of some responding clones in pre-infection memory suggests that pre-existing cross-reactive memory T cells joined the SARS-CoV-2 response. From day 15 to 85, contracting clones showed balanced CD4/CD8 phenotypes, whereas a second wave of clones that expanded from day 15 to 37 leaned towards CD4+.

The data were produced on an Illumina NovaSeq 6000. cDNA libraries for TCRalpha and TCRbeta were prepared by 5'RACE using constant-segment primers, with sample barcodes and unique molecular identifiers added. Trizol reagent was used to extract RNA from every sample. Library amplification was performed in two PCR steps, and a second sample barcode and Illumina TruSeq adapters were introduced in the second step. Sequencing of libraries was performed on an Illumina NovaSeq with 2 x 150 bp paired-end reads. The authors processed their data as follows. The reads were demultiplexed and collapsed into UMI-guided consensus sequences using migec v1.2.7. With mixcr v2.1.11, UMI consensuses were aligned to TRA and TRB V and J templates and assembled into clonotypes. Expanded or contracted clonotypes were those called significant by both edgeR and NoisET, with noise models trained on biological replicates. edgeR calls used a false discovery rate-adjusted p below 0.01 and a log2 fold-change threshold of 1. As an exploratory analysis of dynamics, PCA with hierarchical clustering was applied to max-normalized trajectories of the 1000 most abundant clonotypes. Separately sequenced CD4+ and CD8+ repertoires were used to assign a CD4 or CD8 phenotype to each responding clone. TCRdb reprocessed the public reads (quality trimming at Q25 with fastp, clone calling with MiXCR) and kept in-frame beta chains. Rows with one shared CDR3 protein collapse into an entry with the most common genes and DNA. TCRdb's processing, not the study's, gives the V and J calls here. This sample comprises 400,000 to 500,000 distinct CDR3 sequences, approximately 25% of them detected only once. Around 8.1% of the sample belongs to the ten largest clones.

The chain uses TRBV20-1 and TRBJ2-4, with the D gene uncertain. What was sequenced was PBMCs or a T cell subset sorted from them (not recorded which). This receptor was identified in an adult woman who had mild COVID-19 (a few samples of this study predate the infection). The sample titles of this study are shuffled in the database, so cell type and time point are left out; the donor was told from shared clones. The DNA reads TGCAGTGCTAGTGGACCAATAATAAAAAACATTCAGTACTTC. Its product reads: CSASGPIIKNIQYF.